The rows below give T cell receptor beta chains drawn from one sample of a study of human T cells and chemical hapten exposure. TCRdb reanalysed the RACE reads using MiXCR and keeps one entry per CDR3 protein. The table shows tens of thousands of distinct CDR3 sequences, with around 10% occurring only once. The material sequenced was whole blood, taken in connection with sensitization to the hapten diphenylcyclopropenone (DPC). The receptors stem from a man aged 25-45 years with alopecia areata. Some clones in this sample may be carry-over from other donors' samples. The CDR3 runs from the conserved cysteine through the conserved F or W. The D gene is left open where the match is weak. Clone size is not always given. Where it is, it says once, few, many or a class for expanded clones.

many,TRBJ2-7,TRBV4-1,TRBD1,CASSQELGQGYEQYF,TGCGCCAGCAGCCAAGAGCTAGGACAGGGCTACGAGCAGTACTTC
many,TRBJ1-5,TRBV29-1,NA,CSAAVAGHENQPQHF,TGCAGCGCCGCGGTCGCGGGGCATGAGAATCAGCCCCAGCATTTT
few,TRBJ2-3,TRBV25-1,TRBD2,CASSLAGRTDTQYF,TGTGCCAGCAGTCTAGCGGGGCGCACAGATACGCAGTATTTT
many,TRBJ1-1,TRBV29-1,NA,CSVDRGGSEAFF,TGCAGCGTTGACAGGGGAGGATCTGAAGCTTTCTTT
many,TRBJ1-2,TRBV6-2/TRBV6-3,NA,CASNLDRLDYGYTF,TGTGCCAGCAATCTTGACAGGCTGGACTATGGCTACACCTTC
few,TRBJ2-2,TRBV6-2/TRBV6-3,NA,CASSYRVPTGELFF,TGTGCCAGCAGTTATCGCGTCCCGACCGGGGAGCTGTTTTTT
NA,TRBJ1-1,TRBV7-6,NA,CASSLAEALNTEAFF,TGTGCCAGCAGCTTAGCGGAAGCTTTGAACACTGAAGCTTTCTTT
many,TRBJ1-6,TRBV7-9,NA,CASSLSSYNSPLHF,TGTGCCAGCAGCTTGAGCTCCTATAATTCACCCCTCCACTTT
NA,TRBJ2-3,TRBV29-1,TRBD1,CSVPYRGSTDTQYF,TGCAGCGTCCCTTACAGGGGTTCCACAGATACGCAGTATTTT
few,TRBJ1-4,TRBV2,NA,CASSESGIGEKLFF,TGTGCCAGCAGTGAAAGCGGGATTGGGGAAAAACTGTTTTTT
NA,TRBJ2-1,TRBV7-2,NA,CASSSSGSYNEQFF,TGTGCCAGCAGCTCCTCAGGAAGTTACAATGAGCAGTTCTTC
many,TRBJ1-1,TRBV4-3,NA,CASSQDSNRVRTEAFF,TGCGCCAGCAGCCAAGATTCGAACAGGGTCCGCACTGAAGCTTTCTTT
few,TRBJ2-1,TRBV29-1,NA,CSVPGTHFNEQFF,TGCAGCGTTCCCGGGACGCATTTCAATGAGCAGTTCTTC
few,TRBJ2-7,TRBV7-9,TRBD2,CASSLAGGHEQYF,TGTGCCAGCAGCTTAGCGGGAGGGCACGAGCAGTACTTC
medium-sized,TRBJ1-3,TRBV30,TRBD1,CAWMGTASGNTIYF,TGTGCCTGGATGGGGACAGCCTCTGGAAACACCATATATTTT
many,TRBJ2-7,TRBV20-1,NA,CSARAGYINYEQYF,TGCAGTGCTAGGGCGGGCTACATTAATTACGAGCAGTACTTC
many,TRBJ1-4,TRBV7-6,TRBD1,CASSSQQGEKLFF,TGTGCCAGCAGCTCCCAACAGGGGGAAAAACTGTTTTTT
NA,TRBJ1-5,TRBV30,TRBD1,CAWSPDRDRGQQGGNQPQHF,TGTGCCTGGAGCCCTGACCGGGACAGGGGGCAGCAAGGAGGCAATCAGCCCCAGCATTTT
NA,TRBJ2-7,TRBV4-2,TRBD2,CASSQESGGRAYEQYF,TGTGCCAGCAGCCAAGAAAGCGGCGGGAGGGCCTACGAGCAGTACTTC
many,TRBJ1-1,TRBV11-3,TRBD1,CASSRDSRDTEAFF,TGTGCCAGCAGCAGGGACAGCCGGGACACTGAAGCTTTCTTT
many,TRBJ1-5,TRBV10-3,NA,CATLDGHLNQPQHF,TGTGCCACCCTGGACGGGCACCTCAATCAGCCCCAGCATTTT
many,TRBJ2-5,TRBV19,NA,CASTQGPAGETQYF,TGTGCCAGTACCCAGGGGCCGGCCGGAGAGACCCAGTACTTC
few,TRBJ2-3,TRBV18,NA,CASSPPGGSTDTQYF,TGTGCCAGCTCACCCCCGGGTGGCAGCACAGATACGCAGTATTTT
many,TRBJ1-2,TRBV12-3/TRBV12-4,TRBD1,CASTLTGGAGGYTF,TGTGCCAGCACCCTGACAGGGGGCGCAGGGGGCTACACCTTC
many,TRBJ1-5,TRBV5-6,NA,CASSLSARMSNQPQHF,TGTGCCAGCAGCTTGTCGGCGAGAATGAGCAATCAGCCCCAGCATTTT
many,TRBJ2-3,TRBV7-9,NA,CASSLDYPPDTDTQYF,TGTGCCAGCAGCTTGGACTACCCACCTGACACAGATACGCAGTATTTT
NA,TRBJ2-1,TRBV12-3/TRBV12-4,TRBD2,CASSFRGGSYNEQFF,TGTGCCAGCAGTTTCCGCGGGGGCTCCTACAATGAGCAGTTCTTC
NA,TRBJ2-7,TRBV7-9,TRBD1,CASSLEKGTGKLSYEQYF,TGTGCCAGCAGCTTAGAGAAGGGGACAGGGAAACTATCCTACGAGCAGTACTTC
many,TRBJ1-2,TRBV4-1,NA,CASSQDERRRFTF,TGCGCCAGCAGCCAAGATGAGAGGAGGAGATTCACCTTC
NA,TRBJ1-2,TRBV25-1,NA,CASSEYAQYGYTF,TGTGCCAGCAGTGAATATGCACAGTATGGCTACACCTTC
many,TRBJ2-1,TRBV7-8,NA,CASSLEHAETYNEQFF,TGTGCCAGCAGCTTAGAGCATGCGGAGACCTACAATGAGCAGTTCTTC
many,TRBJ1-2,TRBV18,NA,CASSPLTEPNYGYTF,TGTGCCAGCTCACCTTTGACAGAACCTAACTATGGCTACACCTTC
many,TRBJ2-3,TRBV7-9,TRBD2,CASSLASGGTDTQYF,TGTGCCAGCAGCTTAGCTAGCGGGGGCACAGATACGCAGTATTTT
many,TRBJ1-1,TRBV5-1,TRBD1,CASSSGTGGWDTEAFF,TGCGCCAGCAGTTCGGGGACAGGGGGCTGGGACACTGAAGCTTTCTTT
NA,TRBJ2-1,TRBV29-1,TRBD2,CSVGLAGDNEQFF,TGCAGCGTTGGGCTAGCGGGAGACAATGAGCAGTTCTTC
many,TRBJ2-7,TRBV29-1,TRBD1,CSVGPGTGVPEQYF,TGCAGCGTGGGTCCCGGGACAGGCGTCCCCGAGCAGTACTTC
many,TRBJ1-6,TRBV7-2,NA,CASSEVGSPQGSSYNSPLHF,TGTGCCAGCAGCGAAGTTGGGTCCCCACAGGGAAGCTCCTATAATTCACCCCTCCACTTT
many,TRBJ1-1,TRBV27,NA,CASSSSDTEAFF,TGTGCCAGCAGTTCCTCAGACACTGAAGCTTTCTTT
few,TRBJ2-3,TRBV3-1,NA,CASSQEDLGLFGDTQYF,TGTGCCAGCAGCCAAGAGGACCTTGGACTTTTTGGAGATACGCAGTATTTT
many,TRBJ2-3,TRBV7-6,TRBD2,CASSLRRLAGTDTQYF,TGTGCCAGCAGCTTAAGGAGACTAGCGGGCACAGATACGCAGTATTTT
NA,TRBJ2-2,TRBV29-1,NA,CSTEKRAGELFF,TGCAGCACTGAAAAGAGAGCCGGGGAGCTGTTTTTT
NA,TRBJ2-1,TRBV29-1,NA,CSVEDYRVEQFF,TGCAGCGTTGAAGATTACAGGGTTGAGCAGTTCTTC
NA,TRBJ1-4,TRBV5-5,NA,CASSDGQLLEKLFF,TGTGCCAGCAGCGACGGACAGCTACTTGAAAAACTGTTTTTT
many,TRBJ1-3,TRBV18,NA,CASSPAGAENTIYF,TGTGCCAGCTCACCGGCGGGGGCAGAAAACACCATATATTTT
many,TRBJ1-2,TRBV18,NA,CASSPGQANYGYTF,TGTGCCAGCTCACCCGGGCAAGCTAACTATGGCTACACCTTC
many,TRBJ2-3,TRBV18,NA,CASSPRSDTQYF,TGTGCCAGCTCACCACGATCAGATACGCAGTATTTT
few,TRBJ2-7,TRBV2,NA,CASSAQPWTVSYEQYF,TGTGCCAGCAGCGCCCAACCCTGGACAGTCTCCTACGAGCAGTACTTC